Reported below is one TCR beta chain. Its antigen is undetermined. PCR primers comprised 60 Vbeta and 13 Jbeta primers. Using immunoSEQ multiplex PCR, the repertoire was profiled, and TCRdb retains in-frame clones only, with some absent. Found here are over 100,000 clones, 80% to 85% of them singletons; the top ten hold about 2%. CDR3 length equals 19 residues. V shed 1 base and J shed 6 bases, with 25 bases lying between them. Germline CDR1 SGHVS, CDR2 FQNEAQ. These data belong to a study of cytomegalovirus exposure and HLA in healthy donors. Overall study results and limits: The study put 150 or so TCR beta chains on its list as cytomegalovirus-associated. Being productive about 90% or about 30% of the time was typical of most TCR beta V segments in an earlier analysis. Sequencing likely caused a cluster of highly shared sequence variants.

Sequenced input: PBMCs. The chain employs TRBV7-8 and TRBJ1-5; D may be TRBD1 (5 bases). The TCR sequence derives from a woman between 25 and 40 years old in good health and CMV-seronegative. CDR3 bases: TGTGCCAGCAGCTTAGTGACGGGGTGGGGGGAATGGAAGGGTCAGCCCCAGCATTTT. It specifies CASSLVTGWGEWKGQPQHF.